Presented here are 14 T cell receptor beta chains from one specimen sequenced in a study of T cells in localized non-small cell lung cancer. Measured with immunoSEQ multiplex PCR; TCRdb has only the in-frame clones, and not every one. The repertoire has 20,000 to 25,000 clones, about 89% of them found once; the top ten carry 9% to 15%. This material consisted of PBMCs, taken before any cancer treatment. Receptor source: a man aged 40 to 70 with stage II squamous cell lung carcinoma.

This chain uses TRBV29-1 with TRBJ2-1; maybe TRBD2 (6 bases). The CDR3 totals 13 residues. Trimming took 5 bases from V and 2 from J, leaving 10 bases between them. Per the germline V gene, CDR1 is SQVTM and CDR2 is ANQGSEA. As DNA, the CDR3 is TGCAGCGTTAGCGGCGGGACCTACAATGAGCAGTTCTTC. Translation gives CSVSGGTYNEQFF.

The sample holds a few counts of this clone. This chain links TRBV5-1 with TRBJ1-2, with D perhaps TRBD1 (6 bases). The CDR3 spans 14 residues. Germline CDR1 SGHRS, CDR2 YFSETQ. Trimming took off 0 bases at V and 7 bases at J, with 13 bases between the two ends. CDR3 nucleotide sequence: TGCGCCAGCAGCTTGGATACAGGGTCAGTTGGCTACACCTTC. Translating gives CASSLDTGSVGYTF.

The chain carries TRBV4-3 and TRBJ2-7; no reliable D call. This CDR3 spans 14 amino acids. Germline CDR1 and CDR2: LGHNA and YSLEER. Trimming removed 0 bases at V and 5 bases at J, with 11 bases between. The CDR3 loop reads CASSQEAGNHEQYF. The CDR3 region has the DNA TGCGCCAGCAGCCAAGAAGCTGGCAACCACGAGCAGTACTTC.

This chain joins TRBV7-9 and TRBJ2-7; no clear D gene. V lost 3 bases and J lost 7, with 16 bases in between. Germline V lookup: CDR1 SEHNR, CDR2 FQNEAQ (reference sequence). This CDR3 has 14 amino acids. This CDR3 is CASSFLSRRPEQYF. In DNA form, the CDR3 reads TGTGCCAGCAGCTTCCTATCTAGGCGCCCTGAGCAGTACTTC.

V and J are TRBV5-4 and TRBJ2-7; the D is unclear. Germline V CDR1 and CDR2: SGHNT, YYREEE (reference sequence). The V and J ends lost 3 bases and 1 base respectively, with 8 bases between them. The CDR3 extends over 13 amino acids. CDR3 sequence reads: CASSYRDSYEQYF. CDR3 nucleotides: TGTGCCAGCAGCTATAGAGATTCCTACGAGCAGTACTTC.

The CDR3 is CASSFTSGIYEQYF. In DNA form, the CDR3 reads TGTGCCAGCAGTTTTACTAGCGGGATCTACGAGCAGTACTTC. The chain joins TRBV5-6 to TRBJ2-7; 10 bases are a match to TRBD2. V lost 5 bases, J lost 3 bases, and 5 bases stayed unmatched. The germline CDR1 and CDR2 sequences are SGHDT and YYEEEE. The CDR3 is made up of 14 amino acids. The variable domain in full, completed from reference TRBV5-6 and TRBJ2-7, reads DAGVTQSPTHLIKTRGQQVTLRCSPKSGHDTVSWYQQALGQGPQFIFQYYEEEERQRGNFPDRFSGHQFPNYSSELNVNALLLGDSALYLCASSFTSGIYEQYFGPGTRLTVT.

The chain recombines TRBV5-6 with TRBJ1-5; 7 bases match TRBD1. The germline CDR1 and CDR2 sequences are SGHDT and YYEEEE. The V and J ends lost 0 bases and 6 bases, in that order; junction bases with no gene match: 12. This CDR3 spans 17 amino acids. CDR3 loop: CASSLADRASRSQPQHF. DNA for the CDR3: TGTGCCAGCAGCTTGGCCGACAGGGCATCGAGGAGTCAGCCCCAGCATTTT.

The rearrangement joins TRBV5-1 to TRBJ2-5; D remains ambiguous. CDR3 size: 12 residues. Germline CDR1 is SGHRS and CDR2 is YFSETQ. With 3 bases removed from V and 1 base from J, the gap between germline ends came to 4 bases. Written as DNA, the CDR3 is TGCGCCAGCAGCTCCCTCCAAGAGACCCAGTACTTC. Protein: CASSSLQETQYF.

Comment on this clone: The sample has other DNA sequences that encode this CDR3 too. The chain couples TRBV30 to TRBJ1-4; D possibly corresponds to TRBD1 (6 bases). CDR1 and CDR2 from the germline V gene are GTSNPN and SVGIG (reference sequence). CDR3 size: 13 residues. Trimming stripped 0 bases from V and 7 bases from J, with 9 bases between. In nucleotides, the CDR3 is TGTGCCTGGAGTGTACAGGGAATTGAAAAACTGTTTTTT. Amino acid sequence: CAWSVQGIEKLFF.

This chain uses TRBV15 with TRBJ1-1; perhaps TRBD1 as D (5 bases). The CDR3 covers 16 residues. V was shortened by 4 bases and J by 0 bases, with 15 bases between the two germline ends. The germline CDR1 and CDR2 sequences are LNHNV and YYDKDF (reference sequence). The CDR3 DNA reads TGTGCCACCAGCAAGGTGCAGGGTCTCATGAACACTGAAGCTTTCTTT. This translates into CATSKVQGLMNTEAFF.

V usage is TRBV18 and J usage is TRBJ1-1; no clear D gene. Trimming cost V 1 base and J 1 base, with 4 bases left between them. Germline CDR1 reads KGHSH; CDR2 reads LQKENI. The CDR3 spans 13 residues. The CDR3 DNA follows: TGTGCCAGCTCACCACAGGGGAACACTGAAGCTTTCTTT. It translates to CASSPQGNTEAFF.

This chain joins TRBV7-2 and TRBJ2-3, with D perhaps being TRBD1 or TRBD2 (5 bases each). This CDR3 has 15 amino acids. V was clipped by 2 bases and J by 2 bases, with 11 bases between them. Germline values: CDR1 SGHTA, CDR2 FQGNSA. The CDR3 sequence: CASSLIRGVTDTQYF. The CDR3 DNA is TGTGCCAGCAGCTTAATTAGGGGAGTCACAGATACGCAGTATTTT.

This sequence joins TRBV7-2 and TRBJ1-5; 9 positions agree with TRBD1. V trimming: 5 bases; J trimming: 3 bases; junction bases outside the gene matches: 8. In germline, CDR1 is SGHTA, CDR2 FQGNSA. The CDR3 spans 16 residues. CDR3 coding DNA: TGTGCCAGCAGCCATGGGACAGGGAGGGTCAATCAGCCCCAGCATTTT. Encoded protein: CASSHGTGRVNQPQHF.

A few counts support this clone. The V and J genes are TRBV30 and TRBJ1-4; 7 nucleotides match TRBD1. The V and J ends lost 4 bases and 5 bases, in that order; junction bases with no gene match: 10. Germline CDR1 and CDR2: GTSNPN and SVGIG (reference sequence). The CDR3 extends over 15 amino acids. CDR3 bases: TGTGCCTGGAACACCCTGAGGACAGGAAATGAAAAACTGTTTTTT. This sequence encodes CAWNTLRTGNEKLFF.